The rows below give T cell receptor beta chains drawn from one sample of a study of blood T cell repertoires in COVID-19. Measured with immunoSEQ multiplex PCR; TCRdb has only the in-frame clones, and not every one. This table has approximately 140,000 clones, 88% appearing once. Sequenced input: PBMCs or T cells enriched from blood (not recorded which). These receptors originate from a woman in her thirties with acute COVID-19. CDR3s include the opening cysteine and the closing phenylalanine or tryptophan. The order of the fields is D gene, clone size, J gene, V gene, CDR3 DNA, CDR3 protein. A D gene is named only where the DNA matches it firmly. Rows give clone size only sometimes, using once, few, many, or a class for an expanded clone.

>.|.|TRBJ1-5|TRBV7-8
TGTGCCAGCAGCTTAAGGCCGGGGGTTGATCGATTTTATAGCAATCAGCCCCAGCATTTT
CASSLRPGVDRFYSNQPQHF
>.|.|TRBJ1-5|TRBV28
TGTGCCAGCAGTTCTGGGGGGATGAGTCCCAATCAGCCCCAGCATTTT
CASSSGGMSPNQPQHF
>.|once|TRBJ2-2|TRBV12-3/TRBV12-4
TGTGCCAGCAGTCGGACTTACACCGGGGAGCTGTTTTTT
CASSRTYTGELFF
>TRBD2|.|TRBJ2-1|TRBV25-1
TGTGCCAGCAGTGTCAAAGCGGGAGGGCCTTTGCATGAGCAGTTCTTC
CASSVKAGGPLHEQFF
>.|.|TRBJ1-1|TRBV30
TGTGCCGTCGGGTACACGCAAGGCACTGAAGCTTTCTTT
CAVGYTQGTEAFF
>.|.|TRBJ1-2|TRBV9
TGTGCCAGCAGCGTCGACAGTTCGGCTAACTATGGCTACACCTTC
CASSVDSSANYGYTF
>.|.|TRBJ1-2|TRBV6-5
TGTGCCAGCAGTTACGGAGGTCCCGGCTACACCTTC
CASSYGGPGYTF
>.|.|TRBJ1-2|TRBV19
TGTGCCAGTAGTATAGAACAGGGATACTACTATGGCTACACCTTC
CASSIEQGYYYGYTF
>.|.|TRBJ1-1|TRBV2
TGTGCCAGCAGTGAAGAGGCGGCAGGGGCGGCTTTCTTT
CASSEEAAGAAFF
>.|.|TRBJ1-1|TRBV30
TGTGCCTGGAGTGTGCCGGGACTCCTGCCTGAAGCTTTCTTT
CAWSVPGLLPEAFF